Listed here are 17 T cell receptor beta chains from one sample, sequenced in a study of cytomegalovirus exposure and HLA in healthy donors. Method: immunoSEQ multiplex PCR; TCRdb's copy keeps in-frame clones and lacks some. Altogether about 130,000 clones are present, roughly nine tenths being singletons, with the ten largest covering 9% to 9.5%. Sequencing used PBMCs. These receptors all come from a woman under 30 in good health and CMV-seropositive.

This chain's CDR3 is CASSPQLRGNTGELFF. CDR3 DNA sequence: TGTGCCAGCAGCCCCCAACTGCGGGGGAACACCGGGGAGCTGTTTTTT. The gene calls are TRBV7-6 and TRBJ2-2; TRBD2 is a possible D gene (6 bases). V gave up 5 bases and J gave up 1 base, with 14 bases separating them. The CDR3 has 16 amino acids. Looked up from germline, CDR1 is SGHVS and CDR2 is FNYEAQ.

The gene calls are TRBV28 and TRBJ2-4; D may be TRBD2 (6 bases). Per germline, CDR1 MDHEN and CDR2 SYDVKM. V was shortened by 1 base and J by 1 base, with 11 bases between the two germline ends. There are 16 residues in the CDR3. The CDR3 protein is CASSLFDRGAKNIQYF. CDR3 nucleotides: TGTGCCAGCAGTTTATTTGACCGGGGGGCCAAAAACATTCAGTACTTC.

The chain uses TRBV5-4 and TRBJ1-2; D is perhaps TRBD1 (6 bases). This CDR3 contains 15 residues. Germline lookup yields CDR1 SGHNT and CDR2 YYREEE (reference sequence). Trimming stripped 3 bases from V and 8 bases from J, with 20 bases between. The CDR3 coding sequence is TGTGCCAGCAGCTCTCGGGACATTGGACTGAGCGGCTACACCTTC. The encoded protein is CASSSRDIGLSGYTF.

The chain recombines TRBV12-5 with TRBJ1-2; TRBD1 is a possible D gene (6 bases). The length of the CDR3 is 13 residues. From germline, CDR1 is LGHNT and CDR2 FRNRAP. The ends were cut back, 3 bases at V and 5 bases at J, with 10 bases in the middle. The chain's CDR3 is CASGFTTGYGYTF. CDR3 coding DNA: TGTGCTAGTGGTTTCACAACAGGGTATGGCTACACCTTC. The variable domain in full, completed from reference TRBV12-5 and TRBJ1-2, reads DARVTQTPRHKVTEMGQEVTMRCQPILGHNTVFWYRQTMMQGLELLAYFRNRAPLDDSGMPKDRFSAEMPDATLATLKIQPSEPRDSAVYFCASGFTTGYGYTFGSGTRLTVV.

Here the CDR3 DNA reads TGTGCCAGCAGTTCCCCGGCCCATTCAGCGGGGGGGTTCTACGAGCAGTACTTC. Protein product: CASSSPAHSAGGFYEQYF. J is TRBJ2-7 and V is TRBV28; 10 bases agree with TRBD2. After removal of 4 bases from V and 3 bases from J, the junction contained 15 bases not matched to a gene. Germline V gene data show CDR1 as MDHEN and CDR2 as SYDVKM. The CDR3 covers 18 residues.

The genes are TRBV30 and TRBJ2-2; no definite D call. V dropped 5 bases and J dropped 6 bases, with 10 bases sitting between them. Germline values: CDR1 GTSNPN, CDR2 SVGIG (reference sequence). The CDR3 is 12 residues long. In DNA, the CDR3 is TGTGCCTGGGCTCTATCGGCCGGGGAGCTGTTTTTT. Amino acid sequence: CAWALSAGELFF.

This chain uses TRBV11-2 with TRBJ2-5; a possible D gene is TRBD2 (6 bases). This CDR3 is built from 15 residues. V was cut by 2 bases and J by 4 bases, with 14 bases left in between. Germline values: CDR1 SGHAT, CDR2 FQNNGV. CDR3 amino acids: CASSLRPSEGETQYF. In nucleotides, the CDR3 is TGTGCCAGCAGCTTAAGGCCCTCGGAGGGAGAGACCCAGTACTTC.

This clone was counted a few times. V gene TRBV25-1 combines with J gene TRBJ1-6, with a tentative D call TRBD1 (6 bases). V dropped 4 bases and J dropped 7 bases, with 11 bases sitting between them. CDR1 is MGHDK and CDR2 is SYGVNS in the germline V gene. The CDR3 covers 14 residues. The CDR3 is CASSGGGWNSPLHF. In DNA form, the CDR3 reads TGTGCCAGCAGTGGAGGGGGATGGAATTCACCCCTCCACTTT. Combining the CDR3 with reference TRBV25-1 and TRBJ1-6 gives the whole variable domain EADIYQTPRYLVIGTGKKITLECSQTMGHDKMYWYQQDPGMELHLIHYSYGVNSTEKGDLSSESTVSRIRTEHFPLTLESARPSHTSQYLCASSGGGWNSPLHFGNGTRLTVT.

The gene calls are TRBV7-2 and TRBJ2-6, with a weak D call TRBD1 (6 bases). V lost 5 bases and J lost 2, with 7 bases in between. The germline CDR1 and CDR2 sequences are SGHTA and FQGNSA. The CDR3 consists of 14 residues. For the CDR3, the DNA is TGTGCCAGCAGCGCAGGGGCTGGGGCCAACGTCCTGACTTTC. Protein: CASSAGAGANVLTF.

The rearrangement joins TRBV10-3 to TRBJ2-3; the match to TRBD1 covers 10 bases. The CDR3 spans 16 residues. The junction had 7 bases not matched to a gene; V was cut back by 5 bases and J by 2 bases. Germline lookup yields CDR1 ENHRY and CDR2 SYGVKD. The DNA for the CDR3 is TGTGCCATCAGTAGAACCGGGACAGGGGACACAGATACGCAGTATTTT. Translation gives CAISRTGTGDTDTQYF.

V and J are TRBV18 and TRBJ2-7, with D maybe TRBD2 (6 bases). The CDR3 spans 19 residues. Trimming removed 1 base at V and 1 base at J, with 23 bases between. The germline CDR1 and CDR2 sequences are KGHSH and LQKENI. Written as DNA, the CDR3 is TGTGCCAGCTCACCACAATCCAGGGACTGGTCCTATGGGTCCTACGAGCAGTACTTC. Encoded protein: CASSPQSRDWSYGSYEQYF. Full variable domain (outside the CDR3, taken from reference TRBV18 and TRBJ2-7): NAGVMQNPRHLVRRRGQEARLRCSPMKGHSHVYWYRQLPEEGLKFMVYLQKENIIDESGMPKERFSAEFPKEGPSILRIQQVVRGDSAAYFCASSPQSRDWSYGSYEQYFGPGTRLTVT.

This chain links TRBV29-1 with TRBJ2-2; 12 bases line up with TRBD2. V lost 3 bases to trimming and J lost 5 bases; unmatched junction nucleotides: 10. The CDR3 has 17 amino acids. Germline lookup yields CDR1 SQVTM and CDR2 ANQGSEA. This CDR3 is CSVDGGSGTSGTGELFF. CDR3 DNA sequence: TGCAGCGTTGATGGAGGCTCAGGGACTAGCGGGACCGGGGAGCTGTTTTTT.

V gene TRBV5-1 combines with J gene TRBJ1-3; weak D call: TRBD1 (6 bases). CDR1 and CDR2 from the germline V gene are SGHRS and YFSETQ. Trimming stripped 0 bases from V and 4 bases from J, with 14 bases between. The CDR3 covers 16 residues. CDR3 region: CASSLEGVRSGNTIYF. CDR3 DNA: TGCGCCAGCAGCTTGGAGGGGGTTAGGAGCGGAAACACCATATATTTT.

The chain joins TRBV4-1 to TRBJ2-3, with 8 bases identical to TRBD2. Germline-derived CDR1 and CDR2 are MGHRA and YSYEKL. The CDR3 runs to 14 residues. V lost 5 bases and J lost 2; bases outside the gene matches: 3. The CDR3 region is CASSEAGDTDTQYF. As DNA, the CDR3 is TGCGCCAGCAGCGAAGCGGGGGACACAGATACGCAGTATTTT.

The V and J genes are TRBV4-1 and TRBJ2-2; possible D gene TRBD1, 5 bases. V gave up 1 base and J gave up 5 bases, with 14 bases separating them. The CDR3 length is 16 residues. Germline loops: CDR1 MGHRA, CDR2 YSYEKL. CDR3 sequence (DNA): TGCGCCAGCAGCCAAGGGGCAGGGTATGCTACCGGGGAGCTGTTTTTT. This sequence encodes CASSQGAGYATGELFF.

The chain uses TRBV7-7 and TRBJ2-3; 7 bases are a match to TRBD2. Trimming at V came to 6 bases and at J to 2 bases, leaving 5 bases not matched to a gene. CDR1 SSHAT and CDR2 FNYEAQ come from the germline V gene (reference sequence). The length of the CDR3 is 14 residues. In DNA, the CDR3 is TGTGCCAGCAGTAACGGGGGGTCCACAGATACGCAGTATTTT. Translation gives CASSNGGSTDTQYF.

This clone appeared a single time. The same CDR3 is also encoded by other DNA sequences in this sample. The rearrangement links TRBV11-3 to TRBJ2-7; 7 bases match TRBD1. The CDR3 extends over 14 amino acids. Germline trimming cut 5 bases from V and 0 bases from J; bases unmatched to any gene: 4. Germline CDR1 reads SGHNT; CDR2 reads YENEEA. The CDR3, as DNA: TGTGCCAGCAGCCGGGGACAGTCCTCCTACGAGCAGTACTTC. Protein: CASSRGQSSYEQYF.